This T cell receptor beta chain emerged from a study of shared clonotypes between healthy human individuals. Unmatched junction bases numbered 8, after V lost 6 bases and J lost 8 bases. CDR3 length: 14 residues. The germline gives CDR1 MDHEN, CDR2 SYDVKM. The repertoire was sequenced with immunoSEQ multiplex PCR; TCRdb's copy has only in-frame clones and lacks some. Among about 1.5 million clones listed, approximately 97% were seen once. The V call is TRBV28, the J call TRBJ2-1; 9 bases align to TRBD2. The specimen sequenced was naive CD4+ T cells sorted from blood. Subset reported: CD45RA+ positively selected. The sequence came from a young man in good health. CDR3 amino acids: CASRNSGSLDEQFF. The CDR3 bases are TGTGCCAGCAGAAATAGCGGGAGCCTGGATGAGCAGTTCTTC. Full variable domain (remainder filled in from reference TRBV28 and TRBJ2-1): DVKVTQSSRYLVKRTGEKVFLECVQDMDHENMFWYRQDPGLGLRLIYFSYDVKMKEKGDIPEGYSVSREKKERFSLILESASTNQTSMYLCASRNSGSLDEQFFGPGTRLTVL.